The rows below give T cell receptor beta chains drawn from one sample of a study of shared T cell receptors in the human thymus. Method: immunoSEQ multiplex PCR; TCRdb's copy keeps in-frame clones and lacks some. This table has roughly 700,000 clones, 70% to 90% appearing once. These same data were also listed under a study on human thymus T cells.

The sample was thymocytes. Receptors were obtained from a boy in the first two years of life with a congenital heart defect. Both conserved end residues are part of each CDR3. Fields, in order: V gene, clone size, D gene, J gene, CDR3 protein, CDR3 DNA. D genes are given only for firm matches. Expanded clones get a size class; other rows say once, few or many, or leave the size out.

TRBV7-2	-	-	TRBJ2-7	CASSLGVPPAGYSYEQYF	TGTGCCAGCAGCTTAGGGGTTCCCCCCGCGGGCTACTCCTACGAGCAGTACTTC
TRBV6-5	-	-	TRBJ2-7	CASKGRDPYEQYF	TGTGCCAGCAAGGGGCGGGACCCCTACGAGCAGTACTTC
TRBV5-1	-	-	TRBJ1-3	CASSLWDISGNTIYF	TGCGCCAGCAGCTTGTGGGACATCTCTGGAAACACCATATATTTT
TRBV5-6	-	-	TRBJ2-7	CASSLGDYEQYF	TGTGCCAGCAGCCTCGGTGACTACGAGCAGTACTTC
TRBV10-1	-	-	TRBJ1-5	CASSESPARANNQPQHF	TGCGCCAGCAGTGAGTCGCCGGCCAGGGCAAACAATCAGCCCCAGCATTTT
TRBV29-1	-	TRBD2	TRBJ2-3	CSVEAHFPGLDSTDTQYF	TGCAGCGTTGAAGCCCACTTCCCGGGACTAGATAGCACAGATACGCAGTATTTT
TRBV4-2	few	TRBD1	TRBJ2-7	CASSQKDRGKDEQYF	TGTGCCAGCAGCCAAAAGGACAGGGGGAAAGACGAGCAGTACTTC
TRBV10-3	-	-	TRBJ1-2	CAISESAEENYGYTF	TGTGCCATCAGTGAGTCTGCGGAGGAGAACTATGGCTACACCTTC
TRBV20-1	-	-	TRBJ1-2	CSVRTPYGYTF	TGCAGTGTCAGGACTCCCTATGGCTACACCTTC
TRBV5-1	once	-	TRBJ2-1	CATLKAGNEQFF	TGCGCCACCCTGAAGGCCGGGAATGAGCAGTTCTTC
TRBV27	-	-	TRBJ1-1	CASRRREGTEAFF	TGTGCCAGCAGGCGACGGGAAGGCACTGAAGCTTTCTTT
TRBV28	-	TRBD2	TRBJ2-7	CASSGTSGSVIPHEQYF	TGTGCCAGCAGTGGGACTAGCGGGTCAGTTATCCCCCACGAGCAGTACTTC
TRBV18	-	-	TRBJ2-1	CASSLTGDIYNEQFF	TGTGCCAGCTCGCTAACAGGAGACATCTACAATGAGCAGTTCTTC
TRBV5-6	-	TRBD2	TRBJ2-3	CASSPVKREGRADTQYF	TGTGCCAGCAGCCCGGTAAAGCGGGAGGGCCGGGCAGATACGCAGTATTTT
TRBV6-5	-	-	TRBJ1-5	CASSYSGDLGNQPQHF	TGTGCCAGCAGTTACTCGGGCGATTTGGGCAATCAGCCCCAGCATTTT
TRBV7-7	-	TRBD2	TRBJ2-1	CASSTGTTFSSYNEQFF	TGTGCTAGCAGCACCGGGACTACCTTCAGCTCCTACAATGAGCAGTTCTTC
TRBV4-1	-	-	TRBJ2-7	CASSQDFSGSSYEQYF	TGCGCCAGCAGCCAAGATTTTAGCGGTAGCTCCTACGAGCAGTACTTC
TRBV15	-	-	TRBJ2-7	CATSRNRKITSYEQYF	TGTGCCACCAGCAGAAACAGGAAGATAACTTCCTACGAGCAGTACTTC
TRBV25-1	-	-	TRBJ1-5	CASSSRDTGDQPQHF	TGTGCCAGCAGTTCCCGGGACACCGGAGATCAGCCCCAGCATTTT
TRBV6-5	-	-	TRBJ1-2	CASSYTGRPRGGYTF	TGTGCCAGCAGTTACACCGGTCGTCCCCGGGGTGGCTACACCTTC